The rows below give T cell receptor beta chains drawn from one sample of a study of blood T cells in healthy people across ages. TCRdb ran MiXCR on the 5' RACE reads and lists one entry per CDR3 protein. The sample lists about 570,000 distinct CDR3 sequences, about 25% occurring once. The material sequenced was blood. These receptors were obtained from a woman in her 70s in good health. Both conserved end residues are part of each CDR3. D genes are given only for firm matches. A row's size may be missing; if present it is once, few, many or a size class.

clone_size: few
j_call: TRBJ1-1
v_call: TRBV7-3
d_call: .
cdr3_nt: TGTGCCAGCAGCTTATATTTCGGGAACACTGAAGCTTTCTTT
cdr3_aa: CASSLYFGNTEAFF

clone_size: few
j_call: TRBJ2-5
v_call: TRBV7-9
d_call: .
cdr3_nt: TGTGCCAGCAGCTTAGACAGTGTCCAAGAGACCCAGTACTTC
cdr3_aa: CASSLDSVQETQYF

clone_size: few
j_call: TRBJ2-4
v_call: TRBV6-1
d_call: .
cdr3_nt: TGTGCCAGCAGAGCATACAGCGGAAACATTCAGTACTTC
cdr3_aa: CASRAYSGNIQYF

clone_size: few
j_call: TRBJ2-5
v_call: TRBV7-2
d_call: TRBD2
cdr3_nt: TGTGCCAGCAGCTTGGTGCGGGGGGGCGGGACCCAGTACTTC
cdr3_aa: CASSLVRGGGTQYF

clone_size: .
j_call: TRBJ2-5
v_call: TRBV20-1
d_call: .
cdr3_nt: TGCAGTGCTTCTCAGGGGAGTGGGGAGACCCAGTACTTC
cdr3_aa: CSASQGSGETQYF

clone_size: few
j_call: TRBJ2-7
v_call: TRBV21-1
d_call: .
cdr3_nt: TGTGCCAACGACAGGGGCTACGAGCAGTACTTC
cdr3_aa: CANDRGYEQYF

clone_size: .
j_call: TRBJ2-1
v_call: TRBV24-1
d_call: TRBD2
cdr3_nt: TGTGCCACCAGTGCTAGCGGCGGGAACAATGAGCAGTTCTTC
cdr3_aa: CATSASGGNNEQFF

clone_size: .
j_call: TRBJ1-1
v_call: TRBV20-1
d_call: .
cdr3_nt: TGCAGTGCTAGAGAAGAACGTGAGACTGAAGCTTTCTTT
cdr3_aa: CSAREERETEAFF

clone_size: few
j_call: TRBJ2-5
v_call: TRBV20-1
d_call: .
cdr3_nt: TGCAGTGCTACAAGGGGGGCGGTGGGAGAGACCCAGTACTTC
cdr3_aa: CSATRGAVGETQYF

clone_size: .
j_call: TRBJ1-1
v_call: TRBV2
d_call: TRBD1
cdr3_nt: TGTGCCAGCGGGGGACAGGGGGCGACCACTGAAGCTTTCTTT
cdr3_aa: CASGGQGATTEAFF

clone_size: .
j_call: TRBJ1-2
v_call: TRBV29-1
d_call: .
cdr3_nt: TGCAGTATTACTTCAGAAACCTCCAGCTACACCTTC
cdr3_aa: CSITSETSSYTF

clone_size: few
j_call: TRBJ2-5
v_call: TRBV2
d_call: TRBD1
cdr3_nt: TGTGCCAGCAGTGGTGACAGGGCAGAGACCCAGTACTTC
cdr3_aa: CASSGDRAETQYF

clone_size: .
j_call: TRBJ2-3
v_call: TRBV4-1
d_call: .
cdr3_nt: TGCGCCAGCAGCCCGCGCACGCAGTTTGATACGCAGTATTTT
cdr3_aa: CASSPRTQFDTQYF

clone_size: .
j_call: TRBJ1-2
v_call: TRBV27
d_call: TRBD1
cdr3_nt: TGTGCCAGCAGCCAGAAGGGACAGGGGACCCGTTGGGGCTACACCTTC
cdr3_aa: CASSQKGQGTRWGYTF

clone_size: .
j_call: TRBJ1-5
v_call: TRBV6-2/TRBV6-3
d_call: TRBD1
cdr3_nt: TGTGCCAGCAGTCGACCTACAGGGGGTCAGCCCCAGCATTTT
cdr3_aa: CASSRPTGGQPQHF

clone_size: few
j_call: TRBJ1-2
v_call: TRBV3-1
d_call: .
cdr3_nt: TGTGCCAGCAGCCAAGAATTAAGGAGAGTAACCTTC
cdr3_aa: CASSQELRRVTF

clone_size: .
j_call: TRBJ2-5
v_call: TRBV14
d_call: .
cdr3_nt: TGTGCCAGCGGGATGCGCTACCAAGAGACCCAGTACTTC
cdr3_aa: CASGMRYQETQYF

clone_size: few
j_call: TRBJ2-1
v_call: TRBV20-1
d_call: TRBD2
cdr3_nt: TGCAGTGCCAGGGGCGGGGGGGCCAATGAGCAGTTCTTC
cdr3_aa: CSARGGGANEQFF

clone_size: few
j_call: TRBJ1-2
v_call: TRBV7-2
d_call: .
cdr3_nt: TGTGCCAGCAGCTTAGCGCCCTGGGCAGGGAAAGGCTACACCTTC
cdr3_aa: CASSLAPWAGKGYTF

clone_size: .
j_call: TRBJ2-5
v_call: TRBV19
d_call: .
cdr3_nt: TGTGCCAGTAGTCGAGATTTCGAGACCCAGTACTTC
cdr3_aa: CASSRDFETQYF

clone_size: .
j_call: TRBJ2-5
v_call: TRBV7-2
d_call: TRBD2
cdr3_nt: TGTGCCAGTCGGACTAGCGGGGTCCAAGAGACCCAGTACTTC
cdr3_aa: CASRTSGVQETQYF

clone_size: few
j_call: TRBJ1-2
v_call: TRBV4-3
d_call: .
cdr3_nt: TGCGCCAGCAGCCGGAACTCAGGGTGGGGAGGCTACACCTTC
cdr3_aa: CASSRNSGWGGYTF

clone_size: .
j_call: TRBJ1-4
v_call: TRBV20-1
d_call: .
cdr3_nt: TGCAGTGCTAGAAAGTCCGGGGAAAAACTGTTTTTT
cdr3_aa: CSARKSGEKLFF